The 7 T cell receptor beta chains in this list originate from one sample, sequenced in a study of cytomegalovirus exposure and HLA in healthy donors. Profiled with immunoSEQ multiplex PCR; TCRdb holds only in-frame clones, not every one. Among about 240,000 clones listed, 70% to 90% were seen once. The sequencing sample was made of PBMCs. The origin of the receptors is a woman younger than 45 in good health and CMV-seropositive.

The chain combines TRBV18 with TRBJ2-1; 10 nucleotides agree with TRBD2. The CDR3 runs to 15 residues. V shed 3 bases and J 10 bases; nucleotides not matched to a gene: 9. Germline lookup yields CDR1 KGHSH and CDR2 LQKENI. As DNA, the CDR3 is TGTGCCAGCTCACCGATCCTAGCGGGGGCCGGAGAGCAGTTCTTC. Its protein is CASSPILAGAGEQFF.

The CDR3 coding sequence is TGTGCCAGCAGCTTGGTACTAGCGGGTTTACGTCGGGCCAACGTCCTGACTTTC. It specifies CASSLVLAGLRRANVLTF. The chain recombines TRBV5-4 with TRBJ2-6; 9 nucleotides align to TRBD2. The trim removed 0 bases at V and 5 bases at J, leaving 9 bases unmatched. Germline CDR1 is SGHNT and CDR2 is YYREEE (reference sequence). The CDR3 runs 18 residues.

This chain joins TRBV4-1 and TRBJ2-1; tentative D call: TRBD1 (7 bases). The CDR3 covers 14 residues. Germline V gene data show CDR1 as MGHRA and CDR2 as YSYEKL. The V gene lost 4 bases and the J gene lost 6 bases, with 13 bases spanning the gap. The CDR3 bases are TGCGCCAGCAGCCTCCGACAGGGAGGCAATGAGCAGTTCTTC. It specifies CASSLRQGGNEQFF.

CDR3 in amino acids: CASRAQVAGANNEQFF. In DNA form, the CDR3 reads TGTGCCAGCAGGGCCCAGGTAGCGGGGGCCAACAATGAGCAGTTCTTC. V and J are TRBV2 and TRBJ2-1; TRBD2 matches at 9 bases. The V segment lost 6 bases and the J segment 5 bases; nucleotides outside the gene matches: 11. CDR1 and CDR2 (germline): SNHLY, FYNNEI. CDR3 length: 16 residues.

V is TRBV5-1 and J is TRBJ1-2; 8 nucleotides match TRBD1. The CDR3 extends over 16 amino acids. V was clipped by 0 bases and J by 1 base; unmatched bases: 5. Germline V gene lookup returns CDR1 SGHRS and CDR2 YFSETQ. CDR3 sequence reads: CASSLAPRGLNYGYTF. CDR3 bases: TGCGCCAGCAGCTTGGCCCCCAGGGGGCTTAACTATGGCTACACCTTC. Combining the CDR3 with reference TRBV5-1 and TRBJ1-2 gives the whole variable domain KAGVTQTPRYLIKTRGQQVTLSCSPISGHRSVSWYQQTPGQGLQFLFEYFSETQRNKGNFPGRFSGRQFSNSRSEMNVSTLELGDSALYLCASSLAPRGLNYGYTFGSGTRLTVV.

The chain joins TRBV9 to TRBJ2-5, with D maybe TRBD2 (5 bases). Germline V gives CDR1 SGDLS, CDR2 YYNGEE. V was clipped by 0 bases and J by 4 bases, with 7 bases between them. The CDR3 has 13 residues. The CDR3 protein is CASSVAGSETQYF. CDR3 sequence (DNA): TGTGCCAGCAGCGTAGCGGGATCAGAGACCCAGTACTTC.

The CDR3 loop reads CASSTTGYEQYF. CDR3 nucleotide sequence: TGTGCCAGCAGTACCACAGGTTACGAGCAGTACTTC. This chain connects TRBV6-6 to TRBJ2-7; tentative D call: TRBD1 (5 bases). This CDR3 is built from 12 residues. Germline CDR1 and CDR2: MNHNY and SVGAGI (reference sequence). Trimming left V 5 bases short and J 4 bases short, with 9 bases between.